This paragraph covers one T cell receptor (beta chain) sequence. What it binds is unknown. The PCR had 60 Vbeta and 13 Jbeta primers. Sequencing was performed with immunoSEQ multiplex PCR; in TCRdb, only in-frame clones are kept and a portion is missing. The table lists over 100,000 clones, 66% of them singletons. The sample comes from a study of cytomegalovirus exposure and HLA in healthy donors. Study at large: Samples from HLA-typed donors yielded approximately 88 million unique TCRs in an early data release. The study placed approximately 80% of its 398 genotyped donors in the Caucasian-associated ancestry cluster. General study points: Using a false discovery rate of 0.05, a later analysis showed that 15,000 to 20,000 TCR beta sequences were associated with HLA alleles.

V was clipped by 8 bases and J by 2 bases; unmatched bases: 7. The germline gives CDR1 MDHEN, CDR2 SYDVKM. The CDR3 is made up of 15 amino acids. This chain joins TRBV28 and TRBJ2-3, with 10 positions matching TRBD2. This sequence originates from a man younger than 35 in good health and CMV-seronegative. Sequencing was carried out using PBMCs. In nucleotides, the CDR3 is TGTGCCAGCCTTGGACTAGCGGAGAACACAGATACGCAGTATTTT. Its translation is CASLGLAENTDTQYF. The full variable domain, its missing parts supplied by reference TRBV28 and TRBJ2-3, is DVKVTQSSRYLVKRTGEKVFLECVQDMDHENMFWYRQDPGLGLRLIYFSYDVKMKEKGDIPEGYSVSREKKERFSLILESASTNQTSMYLCASLGLAENTDTQYFGPGTRLTVL.